The 5 T cell receptor beta chains reported below all come from one sample, sequenced in a study of PD-1 blockade in classical Hodgkin lymphoma (dated by TCRdb to 2019 to 2021). The library was generated by the immunoSEQ multiplex PCR assay. The table comes from immuneACCESS by way of TCRdb, which keeps in-frame sequences with V and J called. Part of the clones is missing from these tables; in studies checked, under half for an unresolved V gene and the rest for unknown reasons. Across this sample there are about 7,600 clones, with roughly three quarters seen only once. The ten largest clones capture 7% to 8.5% of the sample. The sample's time point label, decoded: cycle 1 day 1 (C1D1), immediately before nivolumab initiation. Relapse after autologous stem cell transplantation had occurred in all trial patients, and cohorts A, B and C were distinguished by prior brentuximab vedotin exposure. CD4+ T cells were purified from thawed PBMCs by magnetic negative selection with a Miltenyi CD4+ T cell isolation kit.

The sample was CD4+ T cells from blood, taken at baseline. The origin of the receptors is a human donor with classical Hodgkin lymphoma.

The chain carries TRBV29-1 and TRBJ2-7; tentatively, D is TRBD1 (6 bases). The CDR3 is 13 residues long. Germline-derived CDR1 and CDR2 are SQVTM and ANQGSEA. Trimming removed 3 bases from V and 0 bases from J, with 9 bases in between. CDR3 in DNA: TGCAGCGTTGACTCAGGGGTCTCCTACGAGCAGTACTTC. Translated: CSVDSGVSYEQYF.

V is TRBV25-1 and J is TRBJ1-1, with D maybe TRBD1 (6 bases). Germline V CDR1 and CDR2: MGHDK, SYGVNS. The CDR3 sequence is 14 residues long. V was shortened by 3 bases and J by 6 bases, with 14 bases between the two germline ends. CDR3 nucleotides: TGTGCCAGCAGTGACCCTGCCAGGGGACCTGAAGCTTTCTTT. Its protein is CASSDPARGPEAFF.

The chain carries TRBV7-9 and TRBJ2-3; 12 bases line up with TRBD2. Germline V gene lookup returns CDR1 SEHNR and CDR2 FQNEAQ (reference sequence). The ends lost 5 bases at V and 0 bases at J; junction bases unmatched: 6. CDR3 length: 17 amino acids. The CDR3 coding sequence is TGTGCCAGCAGCCGGGGACTAGCGGGTACTAGCACAGATACGCAGTATTTT. It specifies CASSRGLAGTSTDTQYF.

The table lists this clone with a few counts. The chain joins TRBV28 to TRBJ2-1, with 11 bases identical to TRBD1. Trimming took 7 bases from V and 3 from J; bases not matched to a gene: 5. The germline CDR1 and CDR2 sequences are MDHEN and SYDVKM. This CDR3 is 15 amino acids long. The CDR3 DNA reads TGTGCCAGCACCACCGGGACAGGGGGCTACAATGAGCAGTTCTTC. Its protein is CASTTGTGGYNEQFF.

The J gene is TRBJ2-5, the V gene TRBV28, with 9 bases identical to TRBD1. CDR1 and CDR2 (germline): MDHEN, SYDVKM. The CDR3 extends over 14 amino acids. J gave up 4 bases and V 4 bases, and 4 bases lay outside the gene matches. This chain's CDR3 is CASSSGTGLETQYF. As DNA, the CDR3 is TGTGCCAGCAGTTCCGGGACAGGGTTAGAGACCCAGTACTTC.